Listed below are T cell receptor beta chains from one sample, sequenced in a study of blood T cell repertoires in COVID-19. Profiling relied on immunoSEQ multiplex PCR, and the TCRdb table lists in-frame clones only, not all of them. The data contain some 220,000 clones, around 80% of them singletons. Specimen: peripheral blood. These receptors all stem from a woman older than 75 with active or convalescent COVID-19. Both conserved end residues are part of each CDR3.

CASSTGGANTGELFF,TRBV7-8
CASSMSGDVYEQYF,TRBV18
CAWSTGGYEQYF,TRBV30
CASSSTTGGGTQYF,TRBV7-2
CASSPDRITEAFF,TRBV18
CASSVGAGGSTDTQYF,TRBV9
CASSLGSSGTNEQFF,TRBV7-9
CASSYSNRTPNNEQFF,TRBV6-2/TRBV6-3
CAISESTSPSYEQYF,TRBV10-3
CASSQNGQGPYGYTF,TRBV3-1/TRBV3-2
CASSLRGIVDSPLHF,TRBV5-5
CASSYGTGDPYEQYF,TRBV6-2/TRBV6-3
CASSRRDNYGYTF,TRBV19
CASSHRLAGVTDTQYF,TRBV19
CASSIEGLGEQYF,TRBV19
CASSSDRVGGYTF,TRBV19
CASSQVAWDSEAQYF,TRBV3-1/TRBV3-2